This entry lists 27 T cell receptor beta chains sequenced from one sample in a study of beta chain features in type 1 diabetes. All of the isolated RNA was reverse transcribed, so expressed TCRB transcripts were sequenced. The protocol was immunoSEQ multiplex PCR, while the TCRdb copy is restricted to in-frame clones and leaves out a portion. In the table there are roughly 230,000 clones, 9.6% of which are singletons. The sample comprised naive CD4+ T cells from blood. These TCRs come from a woman aged 18 to 35 in good health.

This clone was picked up a small number of times. The CDR3 protein is CASSPGPMNTEAFF. DNA of the CDR3: TGTGCCAGCAGCCCAGGTCCCATGAACACTGAAGCTTTCTTT. V gene TRBV5-4 combines with J gene TRBJ1-1; unclear D gene. Trimming removed 4 bases from V and 0 bases from J, with 10 bases in between. CDR1 and CDR2 (germline): SGHNT, YYREEE (reference sequence). The CDR3 runs 14 residues. Full variable domain (rest looked up from reference TRBV5-4 and TRBJ1-1): ETGVTQSPTHLIKTRGQQVTLRCSSQSGHNTVSWYQQALGQGPQFIFQYYREEENGRGNFPPRFSGLQFPNYSSELNVNALELDDSALYLCASSPGPMNTEAFFGQGTRLTVV.

This rearrangement joins TRBV15 to TRBJ2-1; 7 nucleotides line up with TRBD2. The germline CDR1 and CDR2 sequences are LNHNV and YYDKDF (reference sequence). V lost 3 bases, J lost 8 bases, and 22 bases stayed unmatched. CDR3 size: 19 residues. The CDR3 sequence: CATSRKIPSSGLTHHEQFF. CDR3 nucleotides: TGTGCCACCAGCAGGAAGATCCCCTCTTCGGGACTAACCCACCATGAGCAGTTCTTC.

This clone came up a few times. This sequence joins TRBV5-1 and TRBJ2-1; D is ambiguous. The CDR3 extends over 16 amino acids. CDR1 is SGHRS, CDR2 YFSETQ, per germline. The V end was cut by 4 bases, the J end by 3 bases, with 17 bases between. CDR3 nucleotide sequence: TGCGCCAGCAGCAACGCCGCGTCAGGTGTCTACAATGAGCAGTTCTTC. Amino acid sequence: CASSNAASGVYNEQFF.

This clone turned up a few times. The V gene is TRBV5-4, the J gene TRBJ2-5, with 10 positions matching TRBD2. CDR1 and CDR2 (germline): SGHNT, YYREEE (reference sequence). The CDR3 is 16 amino acids. The ends lost 0 bases at V and 3 bases at J; junction bases unmatched: 5. CDR3 sequence: CASSLALAGAEETQYF. In DNA form, the CDR3 reads TGTGCCAGCAGCTTGGCGCTAGCGGGGGCCGAAGAGACCCAGTACTTC. The full variable domain, rest sourced from reference TRBV5-4 and TRBJ2-5, is ETGVTQSPTHLIKTRGQQVTLRCSSQSGHNTVSWYQQALGQGPQFIFQYYREEENGRGNFPPRFSGLQFPNYSSELNVNALELDDSALYLCASSLALAGAEETQYFGPGTRLLVL.

This clone was counted between two and nine times. The chain joins TRBV5-6 to TRBJ2-1, with 7 bases identical to TRBD1. Germline CDR1 and CDR2: SGHDT and YYEEEE. The CDR3 consists of 14 residues. Trimming cost V 5 bases and J 7 bases; bases outside gene matches: 9. For the CDR3, the DNA is TGTGCCAGCAGTGCCGGGACAGTGTTGAATGAGCAGTTCTTC. It specifies CASSAGTVLNEQFF. The entire variable domain, with the rest obtained from reference TRBV5-6 and TRBJ2-1, is as follows: DAGVTQSPTHLIKTRGQQVTLRCSPKSGHDTVSWYQQALGQGPQFIFQYYEEEERQRGNFPDRFSGHQFPNYSSELNVNALLLGDSALYLCASSAGTVLNEQFFGPGTRLTVL.

The chain combines TRBV6-5 with TRBJ2-5; TRBD2 is a possible D gene (5 bases). Germline assignment: CDR1 MNHEY and CDR2 SVGAGI. Trimming took 6 bases from V and 4 from J, leaving 12 bases between them. The length of the CDR3 is 13 residues. As DNA, the CDR3 is TGTGCCAGCAGACTCCGGGGTACAGAGACCCAGTACTTC. Its translation: CASRLRGTETQYF.

This clone has only a few counts. This rearrangement joins TRBV30 to TRBJ1-6, with no clear D. There are 16 residues in the CDR3. Trimming stripped 4 bases from V and 6 bases from J, with 19 bases between. CDR1 and CDR2 (germline): GTSNPN, SVGIG (reference sequence). This CDR3 reads CAWKLSGSWGNSPLHF. The CDR3 bases are TGTGCCTGGAAGTTGAGCGGTTCTTGGGGTAATTCACCCCTCCACTTT.

Only a few counts were recorded for this clone. J is TRBJ2-3 and V is TRBV6-5; 7 bases map to TRBD1. V lost 4 bases and J lost 0; bases outside the gene matches: 7. This CDR3 spans 16 amino acids. Germline assignment: CDR1 MNHEY and CDR2 SVGAGI. The chain's CDR3 is CASSLTGTASTDTQYF. In nucleotides, the CDR3 is TGTGCCAGCAGTTTAACCGGGACAGCTAGCACAGATACGCAGTATTTT.

The chain has TRBV7-2 and TRBJ2-1; 8 bases align to TRBD2. From germline, CDR1 is SGHTA and CDR2 FQGNSA. The junction had 6 bases not matched to a gene; V was cut back by 5 bases and J by 3 bases. The CDR3 spans 15 residues. The CDR3 DNA reads as TGTGCCAGCAGCATCAGCGGGAGTTACTACAATGAGCAGTTCTTC. Its translation is CASSISGSYYNEQFF.

The rearrangement uses TRBV2 and TRBJ2-3; D not resolved. Trimming shortened V by 6 bases and J by 3 bases, and 16 bases separated the two germline ends. In germline, CDR1 is SNHLY, CDR2 FYNNEI. The CDR3 loop spans 15 amino acids. The CDR3 DNA reads TGTGCCAGCAGCTTAGAAACTACTGGGACAGATACGCAGTATTTT. Encoded protein: CASSLETTGTDTQYF.

This clone came up a few times. The chain has TRBV27 and TRBJ2-7; D is perhaps TRBD1 (5 bases). Looked up from germline, CDR1 is MNHEY and CDR2 is SMNVEV (reference sequence). CDR3 size: 13 residues. With 6 bases removed from V and 7 bases from J, the gap between germline ends came to 16 bases. The CDR3 DNA follows: TGTGCCAGCAGCCTTGTCAGGGCTGGGGAGCAGTACTTC. It yields the protein CASSLVRAGEQYF.

This clone was counted only a few times. The CDR3 DNA sequence: TGCGCCAGCAGCCTGGAGACAGGGGCTACCGGGGAGCTGTTTTTT. It specifies CASSLETGATGELFF. V usage is TRBV5-1 and J usage is TRBJ2-2, with 8 bases fitting TRBD1. The junction had 7 bases not matched to a gene; V was cut back by 4 bases and J by 5 bases. The germline V gene encodes CDR1 SGHRS and CDR2 YFSETQ. The CDR3 loop spans 15 amino acids.

The rearrangement links TRBV5-6 to TRBJ1-1, with 9 bases identical to TRBD1. This CDR3 is 13 amino acids long. Germline V gene data show CDR1 as SGHDT and CDR2 as YYEEEE. V lost 2 bases and J lost 8; bases outside the gene matches: 4. CDR3 sequence reads: CASSLTGGAEAFF. CDR3 nucleotides: TGTGCCAGCAGCTTAACAGGGGGCGCCGAAGCTTTCTTT.

The CDR3 DNA reads TGTGCCTGGAGTATCCGGGACTCTAAGACCCAGTACTTC. This sequence encodes CAWSIRDSKTQYF. The chain recombines TRBV30 with TRBJ2-5, with a weak D call TRBD2 (6 bases). Trimming pared 2 bases from V and 6 bases from J, leaving 13 bases between. The germline V gene has CDR1 GTSNPN and CDR2 SVGIG (reference sequence). The CDR3 is 13 amino acids.

This clone was counted only a few times. The chain employs TRBV2 and TRBJ1-6; unclear D gene. V lost 2 bases to trimming and J lost 7 bases, with 6 bases between them. CDR1 SNHLY and CDR2 FYNNEI come from the germline V gene. The CDR3 has 13 residues. Here the CDR3 DNA reads TGTGCCAGCAGTGAAACTAGGAATTCACCCCTCCACTTT. It is translated as CASSETRNSPLHF.

The table lists this clone with many counts. The chain uses TRBV7-9 and TRBJ2-7, with TRBD1 matching 8 bases. The CDR3 spans 15 residues. Trimming at V came to 5 bases and at J to 2 bases, leaving 8 bases not matched to a gene. Germline V lookup: CDR1 SEHNR, CDR2 FQNEAQ (reference sequence). The CDR3 loop is CASSPRQGTTYEQYF. The CDR3 DNA reads TGTGCCAGCAGCCCGAGACAGGGGACCACCTACGAGCAGTACTTC.

This chain links TRBV7-2 with TRBJ1-2; D is uncertain. Germline CDR1 is SGHTA and CDR2 is FQGNSA. Trimming cost V 5 bases and J 4 bases, with 11 bases left between them. This CDR3 contains 13 residues. CDR3 coding DNA: TGTGCCAGCAGCCCCCTCTTCAGCTATGGCTACACCTTC. It translates to CASSPLFSYGYTF. The whole variable domain, remainder taken from reference TRBV7-2 and TRBJ1-2, is GAGVSQSPSNKVTEKGKDVELRCDPISGHTALYWYRQSLGQGLEFLIYFQGNSAPDKSGLPSDRFSAERTGGSVSTLTIQRTQQEDSAVYLCASSPLFSYGYTFGSGTRLTVV.

This clone has a handful of counts. The chain joins TRBV5-1 to TRBJ2-5; the match to TRBD2 covers 8 bases. This CDR3 contains 17 residues. Trimming at V came to 4 bases and at J to 4 bases, leaving 15 bases not matched to a gene. Germline lookup yields CDR1 SGHRS and CDR2 YFSETQ. CDR3 residues: CASSPTLSGTRGETQYF. CDR3 bases: TGCGCCAGCAGCCCTACGCTATCCGGGACTAGGGGAGAGACCCAGTACTTC.

The table lists this clone with a few counts. This chain links TRBV29-1 with TRBJ2-3, with D unclear. In germline, CDR1 is SQVTM, CDR2 ANQGSEA. V lost 6 bases, J lost 6 bases, and 13 bases lay in between. The CDR3 is 12 amino acids. CDR3 nucleotide sequence: TGCAGCGTAGATGAGGATTCTGATACGCAGTATTTT. It translates to CSVDEDSDTQYF.

The J gene is TRBJ2-5, the V gene TRBV18, with 7 bases matching TRBD1. Germline CDR1 reads KGHSH; CDR2 reads LQKENI. The CDR3 is made up of 13 amino acids. V gave up 3 bases and J gave up 3 bases; unmatched junction bases: 1. CDR3 nucleotides: TGTGCCAGCTCACCGGGACAGAAAGAGACCCAGTACTTC. This encodes CASSPGQKETQYF. Combining the CDR3 with reference TRBV18 and TRBJ2-5 gives the whole variable domain NAGVMQNPRHLVRRRGQEARLRCSPMKGHSHVYWYRQLPEEGLKFMVYLQKENIIDESGMPKERFSAEFPKEGPSILRIQQVVRGDSAAYFCASSPGQKETQYFGPGTRLLVL.

This clone appeared a few times. The V and J genes are TRBV2 and TRBJ2-7; TRBD2 might be the D (6 bases). The length of the CDR3 is 15 residues. From germline, CDR1 is SNHLY and CDR2 FYNNEI. V shed 6 bases and J shed 4 bases, with 19 bases lying between them. The CDR3 loop is CASRTRRAVGYEQYF. CDR3 sequence (DNA): TGTGCCAGCAGAACTAGGAGGGCCGTCGGTTACGAGCAGTACTTC.

The V gene is TRBV30, the J gene TRBJ1-2, with D unresolved. V was trimmed by 0 bases and J by 2 bases, leaving 4 bases between them. This CDR3 has 12 amino acids. CDR1 and CDR2 (germline): GTSNPN, SVGIG (reference sequence). CDR3 coding DNA: TGTGCCTGGAGTGTCTTGAACTATGGCTACACCTTC. Translating it yields CAWSVLNYGYTF.

This clone was picked up a small number of times. The chain uses TRBV5-1 and TRBJ2-1; 10 bases agree with TRBD2. The CDR3 is made up of 15 amino acids. Germline values: CDR1 SGHRS, CDR2 YFSETQ. The V and J ends lost 3 bases and 4 bases, in that order; junction bases with no gene match: 4. The CDR3 spells CASSSGLATYNEQFF. CDR3 coding DNA: TGCGCCAGCAGCTCGGGACTAGCGACATACAATGAGCAGTTCTTC.

This clone has only a few counts. The chain carries TRBV25-1 and TRBJ2-7; 9 nucleotides match TRBD1. The CDR3 loop spans 15 amino acids. V was clipped by 6 bases and J by 6 bases; unmatched bases: 12. The V gene's germline CDR1 is MGHDK and CDR2 SYGVNS. The chain's CDR3 is CASSDSGTGLFEQYF. In DNA, the CDR3 is TGTGCCAGCAGCGATTCCGGGACAGGGCTGTTCGAGCAGTACTTC.

This clone was detected a few times. The chain uses TRBV19 and TRBJ2-1; D uncertain. The CDR3 length is 13 residues. The V and J ends lost 2 bases and 4 bases respectively, with 6 bases between them. CDR1 is LNHDA, CDR2 SQIVND, per germline (reference sequence). The CDR3 protein is CASSIRAYNEQFF. CDR3 nucleotides: TGTGCCAGTAGTATACGCGCGTACAATGAGCAGTTCTTC.

The V call is TRBV5-1, the J call TRBJ2-1, with D possibly matching TRBD1 (5 bases). This CDR3 has 15 residues. The V gene lost 4 bases and the J gene lost 4 bases, with 15 bases spanning the gap. CDR1 and CDR2 from the germline V gene are SGHRS and YFSETQ. This CDR3 is CASSGSRQQYNEQFF. CDR3 sequence (DNA): TGCGCCAGCAGCGGTTCTCGACAGCAGTACAATGAGCAGTTCTTC.

This clone was counted a few times. The gene calls are TRBV5-1 and TRBJ2-1; D is possibly TRBD1 (6 bases). The CDR3 is 14 residues long. Germline V gives CDR1 SGHRS, CDR2 YFSETQ. The V end lost 0 bases, the J end lost 9 bases, and 13 bases lay between the germline ends. In nucleotides, the CDR3 is TGCGCCAGCAGCTTGGTACCACAGGGCGGTGAGCAGTTCTTC. Protein product: CASSLVPQGGEQFF.